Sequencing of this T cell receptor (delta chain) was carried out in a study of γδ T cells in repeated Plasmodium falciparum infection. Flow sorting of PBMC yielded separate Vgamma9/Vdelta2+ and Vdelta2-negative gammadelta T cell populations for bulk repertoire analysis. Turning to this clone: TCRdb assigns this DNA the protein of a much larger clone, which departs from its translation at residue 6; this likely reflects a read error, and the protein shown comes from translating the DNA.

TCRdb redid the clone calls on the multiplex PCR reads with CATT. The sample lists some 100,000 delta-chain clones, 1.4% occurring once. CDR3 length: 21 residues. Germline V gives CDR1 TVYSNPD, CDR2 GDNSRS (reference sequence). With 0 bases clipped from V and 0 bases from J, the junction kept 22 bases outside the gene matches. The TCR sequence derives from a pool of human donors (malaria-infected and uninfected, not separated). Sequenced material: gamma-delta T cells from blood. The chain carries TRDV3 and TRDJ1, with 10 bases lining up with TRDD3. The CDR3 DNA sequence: TGTGCCTTTAGTGGGGCTTGGTGGACCCCCATACTGGGGGATGACACCGATAAACTCATCTTT. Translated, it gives CAFSGAWWTPILGDDTDKLIF.